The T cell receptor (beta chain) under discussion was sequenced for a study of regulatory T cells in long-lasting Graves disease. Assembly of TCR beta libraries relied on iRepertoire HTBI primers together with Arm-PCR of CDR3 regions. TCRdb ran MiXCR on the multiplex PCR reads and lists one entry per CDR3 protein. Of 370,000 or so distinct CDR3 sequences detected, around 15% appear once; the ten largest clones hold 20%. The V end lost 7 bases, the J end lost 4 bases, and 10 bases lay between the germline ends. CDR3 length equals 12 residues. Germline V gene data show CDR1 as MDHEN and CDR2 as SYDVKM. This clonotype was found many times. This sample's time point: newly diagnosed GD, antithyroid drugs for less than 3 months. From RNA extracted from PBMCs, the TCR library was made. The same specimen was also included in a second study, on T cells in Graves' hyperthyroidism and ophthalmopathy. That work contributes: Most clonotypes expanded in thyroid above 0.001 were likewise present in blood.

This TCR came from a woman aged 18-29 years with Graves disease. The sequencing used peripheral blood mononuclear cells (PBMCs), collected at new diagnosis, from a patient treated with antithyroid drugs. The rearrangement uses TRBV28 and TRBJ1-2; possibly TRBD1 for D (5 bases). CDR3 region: CASNSGLYGYTF. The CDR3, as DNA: TGTGCCAGCAACTCGGGGCTCTATGGCTACACCTTC.